What follows are 9 T cell receptor beta chains derived from one specimen sequenced in a study of beta chain features in type 1 diabetes. TCRB transcripts that were expressed got sequenced, as all of the isolated RNA had been reverse transcribed. TCRdb keeps only in-frame clones here, not all; method: immunoSEQ multiplex PCR. The sample has under 900,000 clones, 17% seen once. Sequencing was done on a sample of naive CD4+ T cells from blood. The receptors were gathered from a woman aged 18 to 35 in good health.

There are a few counts of this clone. This chain links TRBV11-2 with TRBJ2-5; TRBD1 agrees at 8 bases. Judging by the DNA end, TRBJ2-7 fits better; the J call may be wrong. The CDR3 contains 15 residues. From germline, CDR1 is SGHAT and CDR2 FQNNGV. The CDR3 DNA reads as TGTGCCAGCAGCCCACGCCGGACAGGGATTCACGAGCAGTACTTC. The encoded protein is CASSPRRTGIHEQYF.

This chain uses TRBV5-1 with TRBJ1-2, with a possible D match to TRBD1 (6 bases). The germline V gene has CDR1 SGHRS and CDR2 YFSETQ. Trimming took off 5 bases at V and 5 bases at J, with 13 bases between the two ends. The CDR3 contains 13 residues. CDR3 protein: CASREGTSYGYTF. CDR3 bases: TGCGCCAGCAGGGAGGGGACATCTTATGGCTACACCTTC. The full variable domain, completed using reference TRBV5-1 and TRBJ1-2, is KAGVTQTPRYLIKTRGQQVTLSCSPISGHRSVSWYQQTPGQGLQFLFEYFSETQRNKGNFPGRFSGRQFSNSRSEMNVSTLELGDSALYLCASREGTSYGYTFGSGTRLTVV.

The V gene is TRBV7-9, the J gene TRBJ2-1; 10 bases match TRBD2. Unmatched junction bases numbered 10, after V lost 4 bases and J lost 7 bases. The germline V gene has CDR1 SEHNR and CDR2 FQNEAQ (reference sequence). The length of the CDR3 is 16 residues. CDR3 protein: CASSSEAGGRGNEQFF. The CDR3 nucleotides are TGTGCCAGCAGCTCCGAAGCGGGAGGGCGCGGTAATGAGCAGTTCTTC.

This clone was seen a handful of times. V is TRBV5-1 and J is TRBJ2-1; D remains unclear. Germline CDR1 and CDR2: SGHRS and YFSETQ. This CDR3 region has 15 residues. V was cut by 1 base and J by 9 bases, with 17 bases left in between. The CDR3 region has the DNA TGCGCCAGCAGCTTGAGTGTAGGGTTCGGTGTTGAGCAGTTCTTC. Its protein product is CASSLSVGFGVEQFF.

V gene TRBV7-2 combines with J gene TRBJ1-2, with D hard to call. Trimming shortened V by 5 bases and J by 5 bases, and 18 bases separated the two germline ends. The CDR3 totals 15 residues. Germline V gene sequence: CDR1 SGHTA, CDR2 FQGNSA. CDR3 in amino acids: CASSARAGLVYGYTF. The CDR3 nucleotides are TGTGCCAGCAGCGCTCGCGCCGGACTGGTGTATGGCTACACCTTC.

This clone was counted between two and nine times. The chain is built from TRBV7-2 and TRBJ2-2; 9 nucleotides agree with TRBD2. This CDR3 region has 18 residues. The J segment lost 6 bases and the V segment lost 2 bases, leaving 13 bases of the junction unmatched. Germline V gene sequence: CDR1 SGHTA, CDR2 FQGNSA. CDR3 nucleotides: TGTGCCAGCAGCTTACAAGGCGGGAGGGTTGTTCGCGCCGGGGAGCTGTTTTTT. It specifies CASSLQGGRVVRAGELFF.

This chain uses TRBV5-4 with TRBJ2-1; 10 bases are shared with TRBD2. The CDR3 length is 15 residues. In germline, CDR1 is SGHNT, CDR2 YYREEE (reference sequence). V trimming: 0 bases; J trimming: 6 bases; junction bases outside the gene matches: 3. CDR3 region: CASSLDSGRINEQFF. DNA for the CDR3: TGTGCCAGCAGCTTGGATAGCGGGAGGATCAATGAGCAGTTCTTC. Together with reference TRBV5-4 and TRBJ2-1, the CDR3 gives the full variable domain: ETGVTQSPTHLIKTRGQQVTLRCSSQSGHNTVSWYQQALGQGPQFIFQYYREEENGRGNFPPRFSGLQFPNYSSELNVNALELDDSALYLCASSLDSGRINEQFFGPGTRLTVL.

Only a few counts were recorded for this clone. The chain uses TRBV28 and TRBJ1-1; TRBD1 matches at 8 bases. J gave up 5 bases and V 4 bases, and 6 bases lay outside the gene matches. CDR1 is MDHEN and CDR2 is SYDVKM in the germline V gene. This CDR3 comprises 14 residues. The CDR3 sequence is CASSSAQGETEAFF. In DNA form, the CDR3 reads TGTGCCAGCAGTTCCGCACAGGGGGAAACTGAAGCTTTCTTT.

This clone has a handful of counts. This chain uses TRBV5-1 with TRBJ1-2, with D unresolved. The germline V and J ends were trimmed by 0 bases and 4 bases, with 7 bases remaining between them. Germline V gives CDR1 SGHRS, CDR2 YFSETQ. CDR3 length: 13 residues. CDR3 sequence (DNA): TGCGCCAGCAGCTTGGCTGGGTCCTATGGCTACACCTTC. Its translation: CASSLAGSYGYTF.